The T cell receptor beta chain described here comes from a study of OX40 agonist ivuxolimab in advanced cancers. For the study at large: Anti-PD-1, anti-PD-L1 or anti-CTLA-4 therapy given earlier was allowed, and over 35% had some.

Produced via immunoSEQ multiplex PCR; TCRdb's table is partial and in-frame only. The sample lists tens of thousands of clones; under 85% were seen once. The germline V gene has CDR1 SGHRS and CDR2 YFSETQ. V lost 4 bases and J lost 4, with 11 bases in between. The CDR3 length is 13 residues. This chain links TRBV5-1 with TRBJ1-1; D is undetermined. The sequence came from an adult with an advanced solid tumor such as melanoma, head and neck, liver or kidney cancer. The source material was CD4+ or CD8+ T cells sorted from blood, sampled in a trial of the OX40 agonist ivuxolimab. The CDR3 here is CASSESVGTEAFF. CDR3 coding DNA: TGCGCCAGCAGCGAATCAGTGGGCACTGAAGCTTTCTTT.